These 30 T cell receptor beta chains originate from one sample sequenced in a study of cytomegalovirus exposure and HLA in healthy donors. In the PCR, 60 Vbeta and 13 Jbeta primers were used. Profiling relied on immunoSEQ multiplex PCR, and the TCRdb table lists in-frame clones only, not all of them. The sample consists of roughly 190,000 clones, more than 85% of them appearing once. Sequencing was performed on PBMCs. All receptors derive from a woman aged 18-29 years in good health and CMV-seronegative.

The chain joins TRBV5-1 to TRBJ1-4; D ambiguous. Trimming pared 2 bases from V and 0 bases from J, leaving 8 bases between. This CDR3 has 15 residues. CDR1 is SGHRS and CDR2 is YFSETQ in the germline V gene. CDR3 nucleotides: TGCGCCAGCAGCTTTTCCGGGGCAACTAATGAAAAACTGTTTTTT. Protein sequence: CASSFSGATNEKLFF.

The chain employs TRBV10-3 and TRBJ2-5; TRBD1 aligns across 7 bases. CDR1 ENHRY and CDR2 SYGVKD come from the germline V gene. The CDR3 sequence is 14 residues long. The trim removed 4 bases at V and 0 bases at J, leaving 2 bases unmatched. CDR3 loop: CAISVQGNQETQYF. The CDR3 region has the DNA TGTGCCATCAGTGTACAGGGGAACCAAGAGACCCAGTACTTC.

The gene calls are TRBV6-1 and TRBJ2-1, with 11 bases aligning to TRBD2. The CDR3 is 15 amino acids. Per germline, CDR1 MNHNS and CDR2 SASEGT. J lost 4 bases, V lost 2 bases, and 1 base had no gene match. CDR3 in DNA: TGTGCCAGCAGTGAACTAGCGGGGGGTTACAATGAGCAGTTCTTC. Encoded protein: CASSELAGGYNEQFF.

This rearrangement joins TRBV4-1 to TRBJ2-2; 10 bases fit TRBD2. This CDR3 spans 18 amino acids. Looked up from germline, CDR1 is MGHRA and CDR2 is YSYEKL. Trimming cost V 0 bases and J 7 bases; bases outside gene matches: 11. CDR3 DNA: TGCGCCAGCAGCCAAGAAGGACAGCGGGAGGGCCGGCTCGGGGAGCTGTTTTTT. Encoded protein: CASSQEGQREGRLGELFF.

V is TRBV7-3 and J is TRBJ2-1, with 8 bases fitting TRBD2. Germline V gene lookup returns CDR1 SGHTA and CDR2 FQGTGA. Germline trimming cut 2 bases from V and 12 bases from J; bases unmatched to any gene: 12. This CDR3 is 15 amino acids long. The CDR3 region is CASSLEGSAGGRQFF. The CDR3 DNA follows: TGTGCCAGCAGCTTAGAAGGGTCGGCGGGGGGAAGGCAGTTCTTC.

The J gene is TRBJ2-1, the V gene TRBV4-2; 10 nucleotides agree with TRBD2. CDR3 length: 20 residues. The germline V gene encodes CDR1 LGHNA and CDR2 YNFKEQ. V lost 0 bases to trimming and J lost 1 base; unmatched junction nucleotides: 12. In nucleotides, the CDR3 is TGTGCCAGCAGCCAAGACGGGCTAGCGGGGGTTAGAGGGTCCTACAATGAGCAGTTCTTC. Translated: CASSQDGLAGVRGSYNEQFF.

The genes are TRBV5-1 and TRBJ2-5; 8 bases align to TRBD2. Germline values: CDR1 SGHRS, CDR2 YFSETQ. The V gene end was trimmed by 1 base and the J gene end by 1 base; junction bases not matched to a gene: 6. The CDR3 has 16 amino acids. The CDR3 here is CASSLWGGGLQETQYF. The CDR3 DNA reads as TGCGCCAGCAGCTTGTGGGGCGGGGGGCTCCAAGAGACCCAGTACTTC.

The V and J genes are TRBV2 and TRBJ2-3; D is perhaps TRBD2 (6 bases). This CDR3 is 13 amino acids long. Deletions cut 10 bases from V and 2 bases from J, with 13 bases between. Germline V gives CDR1 SNHLY, CDR2 FYNNEI. Here the CDR3 DNA reads TGTGCCACCCGACTAGGGCCCACAGATACGCAGTATTTT. It is translated as CATRLGPTDTQYF.

This chain uses TRBV11-2 with TRBJ2-5; D perhaps matches TRBD1 (5 bases). The germline V gene has CDR1 SGHAT and CDR2 FQNNGV. The CDR3 sequence is 17 residues long. Trimming pared 2 bases from V and 1 base from J, leaving 17 bases between. This chain's CDR3 is CASSLTGQGTFQETQYF. The CDR3 nucleotides read TGTGCCAGCAGCTTAACGGGTCAGGGAACCTTCCAAGAGACCCAGTACTTC.

V is TRBV2 and J is TRBJ2-5; 7 bases match TRBD2. Looked up from germline, CDR1 is SNHLY and CDR2 is FYNNEI. There are 14 residues in the CDR3. With 4 bases clipped from V and 5 bases from J, the junction kept 7 bases outside the gene matches. The DNA for the CDR3 is TGTGCCAGCAGTGGTGGGAGGGCTGATGAGACCCAGTACTTC. Its protein product is CASSGGRADETQYF.

V is TRBV7-2 and J is TRBJ2-5; D is possibly TRBD1 (6 bases). The DNA matches TRBJ2-7 better at its end, which makes the J call doubtful. Germline CDR1 and CDR2: SGHTA and FQGNSA. The CDR3 is 13 amino acids. This CDR3 is CASSFQGNGEQYF. Written as DNA, the CDR3 is TGTGCCAGCAGCTTTCAGGGGAACGGCGAGCAGTACTTC.

V is TRBV27 and J is TRBJ2-1; 7 positions match TRBD1. This CDR3 spans 16 amino acids. J lost 0 bases, V lost 6 bases, and 8 bases had no gene match. Germline values: CDR1 MNHEY, CDR2 SMNVEV (reference sequence). CDR3 bases: TGTGCCAGCAGCCCCTTGACAGGGATCTCCTACAATGAGCAGTTCTTC. Encoded protein: CASSPLTGISYNEQFF.

CDR3 in DNA: TGTGCCAGCAGCTTAGGCACCGGAGGAGAGACCCAGTACTTC. It encodes CASSLGTGGETQYF. The V and J genes are TRBV11-2 and TRBJ2-5, with a possible D match to TRBD2 (5 bases). The germline V gene has CDR1 SGHAT and CDR2 FQNNGV. This CDR3 has 14 amino acids. V lost 1 base and J lost 4, with 10 bases in between.

The CDR3, as DNA: TGCGCCAGCAGCCAAGTGGAGGGGGCCAATGAGCAGTTCTTC. It yields the protein CASSQVEGANEQFF. The chain combines TRBV4-1 with TRBJ2-1; D is perhaps TRBD1 (7 bases). V lost 1 base, J lost 6 bases, and 10 bases lay in between. The CDR3 loop spans 14 amino acids. Germline loops: CDR1 MGHRA, CDR2 YSYEKL.

The count of this clone is one. The rearrangement uses TRBV7-9 and TRBJ2-7, with 11 bases identical to TRBD1. CDR1 is SEHNR, CDR2 FQNEAQ, per germline (reference sequence). There are 17 residues in the CDR3. V shed 5 bases and J 6 bases; nucleotides not matched to a gene: 15. CDR3 sequence: CASSPPGQGGGKGEQYF. The CDR3, as DNA: TGTGCCAGCAGCCCTCCGGGACAGGGGGGGGGAAAGGGCGAGCAGTACTTC.

The J gene is TRBJ2-2, the V gene TRBV9; D gene ambiguous. The CDR3 runs 14 residues. Trimming shortened V by 4 bases and J by 0 bases, and 7 bases separated the two germline ends. CDR1 is SGDLS and CDR2 is YYNGEE in the germline V gene. This chain's CDR3 is CASSLSSNTGELFF. CDR3 bases: TGTGCCAGCAGCTTGAGCTCGAACACCGGGGAGCTGTTTTTT.

This chain joins TRBV7-6 and TRBJ2-6; 12 bases line up with TRBD1. Trimming cost V 6 bases and J 4 bases; bases outside gene matches: 10. Germline V gene sequence: CDR1 SGHVS, CDR2 FNYEAQ. This CDR3 comprises 18 residues. CDR3 DNA: TGTGCCAGCAGGGCCGGGACAGGGGGCGCGGTGGGGGCCAACGTCCTGACTTTC. Its translation: CASRAGTGGAVGANVLTF.

The V call is TRBV29-1, the J call TRBJ1-4, with D unresolved. Trimming removed 2 bases from V and 3 bases from J, with 7 bases in between. The germline V gene encodes CDR1 SQVTM and CDR2 ANQGSEA. This CDR3 has 13 residues. The CDR3: CSVERGSNEKLFF. Here the CDR3 DNA reads TGCAGCGTTGAACGAGGGTCTAATGAAAAACTGTTTTTT.

This clone was observed a single time. This chain joins TRBV7-2 and TRBJ2-5, with D perhaps matching TRBD2 (6 bases). Germline V CDR1 and CDR2: SGHTA, FQGNSA. The CDR3 is made up of 14 amino acids. V was cut by 5 bases and J by 1 base, with 11 bases left in between. The CDR3 DNA reads as TGTGCCAGCAGCCCGGGGGTACCCCAAGAGACCCAGTACTTC. This sequence encodes CASSPGVPQETQYF.

The CDR3 nucleotides read TGTGCCAGCAGCTTAGAGGGACAGGCTGAAAAACTGTTTTTT. Its protein is CASSLEGQAEKLFF. J is TRBJ1-4 and V is TRBV7-6, with TRBD1 matching over 8 bases. The CDR3 contains 14 residues. Germline lookup yields CDR1 SGHVS and CDR2 FNYEAQ. V was clipped by 1 base and J by 7 bases; unmatched bases: 2.

This chain uses TRBV5-5 with TRBJ2-7, with TRBD2 identical over 14 bases. With 4 bases clipped from V and 6 bases from J, the junction kept 6 bases outside the gene matches. The CDR3 is 15 residues long. The germline CDR1 and CDR2 sequences are SGHKS and YYEKEE (reference sequence). CDR3 protein: CASSGPGLAGVEQYF. The CDR3 DNA is TGTGCCAGCAGCGGGCCGGGACTAGCGGGAGTCGAGCAGTACTTC. Based on the CDR3 plus reference TRBV5-5 and TRBJ2-7, the full variable domain is DAGVTQSPTHLIKTRGQQVTLRCSPISGHKSVSWYQQVLGQGPQFIFQYYEKEERGRGNFPDRFSARQFPNYSSELNVNALLLGDSALYLCASSGPGLAGVEQYFGPGTRLTVT.

The chain employs TRBV6-6 and TRBJ2-1, with D maybe TRBD2 (6 bases). Germline CDR1 MNHNY, CDR2 SVGAGI (reference sequence). V lost 10 bases, J lost 8 bases, and 12 bases lay in between. The CDR3 extends over 11 amino acids. The CDR3 sequence: CATPGVDEQFF. In nucleotides, the CDR3 is TGTGCCACCCCGGGGGTGGATGAGCAGTTCTTC.

The genes are TRBV5-1 and TRBJ2-7; D uncertain. Trimming removed 0 bases at V and 5 bases at J, with 12 bases between. Per the germline V gene, CDR1 is SGHRS and CDR2 is YFSETQ. This CDR3 is 14 amino acids long. CDR3 amino acids: CASSLDSGPDEQYF. In DNA form, the CDR3 reads TGCGCCAGCAGCTTGGATTCAGGCCCTGACGAGCAGTACTTC.

The rearrangement joins TRBV11-2 to TRBJ2-5; 7 bases are a match to TRBD2. From germline, CDR1 is SGHAT and CDR2 FQNNGV. V lost 5 bases and J lost 4; bases outside the gene matches: 10. This CDR3 is built from 15 residues. The CDR3 DNA reads TGTGCCAGCAGCCCCGGGGCGGGGGAGGCAGAGACCCAGTACTTC. Amino acid sequence: CASSPGAGEAETQYF.

A remark on this clone: The junction departs from the called germline gene at one end, perhaps through a read error. V and J are TRBV27 and TRBJ2-1, with 12 nucleotides matching TRBD2. This CDR3 is built from 12 residues. Germline V gene data show CDR1 as MNHEY and CDR2 as SMNVEV (reference sequence). The CDR3, as DNA: TGCGCTAGCGGGAGGGGGTACAATGAGCAGTTCTTC. The encoded protein is CASGRGYNEQFF.

The genes are TRBV2 and TRBJ1-5; possible D gene TRBD1, 5 bases. Germline CDR1 and CDR2: SNHLY and FYNNEI. Trimming stripped 1 base from V and 4 bases from J, with 11 bases between. The CDR3 contains 15 residues. In DNA, the CDR3 is TGTGCCAGCAGTGAAGAAGGACACTCGAATCAGCCCCAGCATTTT. Amino acid sequence: CASSEEGHSNQPQHF.

This clone showed up just a few times. J is TRBJ2-1 and V is TRBV6-5; D possibly corresponds to TRBD2 (5 bases). Germline V gives CDR1 MNHEY, CDR2 SVGAGI. Trimming cost V 5 bases and J 2 bases, with 13 bases left between them. This CDR3 has 15 amino acids. The CDR3 DNA is TGTGCCAGCAGTAAACGCAAGGAGGCCTACAATGAGCAGTTCTTC. Its protein is CASSKRKEAYNEQFF.

The chain employs TRBV27 and TRBJ2-3; the D gene is possibly TRBD1 (5 bases). This CDR3 spans 16 amino acids. V lost 0 bases and J lost 0, with 10 bases in between. Germline V gives CDR1 MNHEY, CDR2 SMNVEV (reference sequence). This CDR3 reads CASSLSGRLSTDTQYF. As DNA, the CDR3 is TGTGCCAGCAGTTTATCGGGGCGTCTCAGCACAGATACGCAGTATTTT.

This clone was counted between two and nine times. In DNA, the CDR3 is TGCGCCAGCAGCCAAGAGGAGCAGGGGACTGAAGCTTTCTTT. It encodes CASSQEEQGTEAFF. The genes are TRBV4-1 and TRBJ1-1; possible D gene TRBD1, 6 bases. With 0 bases removed from V and 5 bases from J, the gap between germline ends came to 10 bases. The V gene's germline CDR1 is MGHRA and CDR2 YSYEKL. The CDR3 totals 14 residues.

The chain recombines TRBV27 with TRBJ2-5; TRBD2 matches 9 bases. The CDR3 spans 15 residues. Germline V gene sequence: CDR1 MNHEY, CDR2 SMNVEV (reference sequence). V lost 3 bases to trimming and J lost 5 bases; unmatched junction nucleotides: 7. The CDR3 here is CASSLLAGGPETQYF. CDR3 coding DNA: TGTGCCAGCAGTTTGCTGGCGGGAGGGCCGGAGACCCAGTACTTC.